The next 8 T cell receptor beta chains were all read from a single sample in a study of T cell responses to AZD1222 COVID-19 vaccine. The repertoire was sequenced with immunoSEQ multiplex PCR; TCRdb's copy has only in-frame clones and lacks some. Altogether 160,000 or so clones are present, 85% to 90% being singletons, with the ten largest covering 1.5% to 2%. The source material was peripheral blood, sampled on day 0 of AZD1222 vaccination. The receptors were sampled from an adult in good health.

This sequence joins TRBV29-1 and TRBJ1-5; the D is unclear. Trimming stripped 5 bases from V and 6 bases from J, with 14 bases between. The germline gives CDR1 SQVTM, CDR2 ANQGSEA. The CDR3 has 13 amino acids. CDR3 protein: CSVSPGRAQPQHF. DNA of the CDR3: TGCAGCGTTTCCCCCGGGAGGGCTCAGCCCCAGCATTTT.

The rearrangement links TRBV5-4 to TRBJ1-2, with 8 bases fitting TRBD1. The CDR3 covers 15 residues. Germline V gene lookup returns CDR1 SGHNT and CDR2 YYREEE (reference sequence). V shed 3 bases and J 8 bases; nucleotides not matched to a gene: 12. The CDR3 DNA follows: TGTGCCAGCAGCTGGAAGGACAGGGAAGGCGCGGGCTACACCTTC. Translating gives CASSWKDREGAGYTF.

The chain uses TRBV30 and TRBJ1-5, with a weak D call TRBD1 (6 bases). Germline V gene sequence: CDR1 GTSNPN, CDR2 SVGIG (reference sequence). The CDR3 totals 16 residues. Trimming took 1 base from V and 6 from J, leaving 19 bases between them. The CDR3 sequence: CAWSERGRRVGQPQHF. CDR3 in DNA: TGTGCCTGGAGTGAACGGGGGCGTAGGGTTGGTCAGCCCCAGCATTTT.

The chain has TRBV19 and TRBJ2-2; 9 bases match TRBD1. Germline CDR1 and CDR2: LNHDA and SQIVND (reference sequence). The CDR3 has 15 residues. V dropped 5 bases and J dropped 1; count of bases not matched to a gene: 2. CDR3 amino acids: CASSGDRENTGELFF. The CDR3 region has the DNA TGTGCCAGTAGTGGGGACAGGGAGAACACCGGGGAGCTGTTTTTT.

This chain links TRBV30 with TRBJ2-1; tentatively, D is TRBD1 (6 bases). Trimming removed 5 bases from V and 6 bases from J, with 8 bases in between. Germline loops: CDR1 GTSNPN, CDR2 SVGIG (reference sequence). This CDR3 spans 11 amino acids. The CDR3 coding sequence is TGTGCCTGGGACAGGACCAATGAGCAGTTCTTC. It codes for CAWDRTNEQFF.

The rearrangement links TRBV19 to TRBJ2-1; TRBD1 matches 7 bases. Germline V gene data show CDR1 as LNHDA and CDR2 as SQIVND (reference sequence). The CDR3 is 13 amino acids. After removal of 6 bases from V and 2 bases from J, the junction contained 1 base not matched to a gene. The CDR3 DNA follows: TGTGCCAGTAGCCAGGGGGCCTACAATGAGCAGTTCTTC. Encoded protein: CASSQGAYNEQFF.

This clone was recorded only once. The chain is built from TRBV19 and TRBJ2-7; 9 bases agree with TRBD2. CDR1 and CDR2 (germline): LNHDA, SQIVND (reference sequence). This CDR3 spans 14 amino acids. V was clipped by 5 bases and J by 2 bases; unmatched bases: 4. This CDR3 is CASSWAGGTYEQYF. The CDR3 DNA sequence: TGTGCCAGTAGTTGGGCGGGAGGGACCTACGAGCAGTACTTC.

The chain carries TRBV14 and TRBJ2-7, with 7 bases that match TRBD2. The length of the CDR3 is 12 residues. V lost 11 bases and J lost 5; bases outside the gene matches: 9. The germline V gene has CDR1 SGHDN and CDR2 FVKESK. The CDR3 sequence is CARAAGNHEQYF. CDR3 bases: TGTGCCCGGGCAGCGGGAAACCACGAGCAGTACTTC. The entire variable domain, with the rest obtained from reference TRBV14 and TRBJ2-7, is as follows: EAGVTQFPSHSVIEKGQTVTLRCDPISGHDNLYWYRRVMGKEIKFLLHFVKESKQDESGMPNNRFLAERTGGTYSTLKVQPAELEDSGVYFCARAAGNHEQYFGPGTRLTVT.